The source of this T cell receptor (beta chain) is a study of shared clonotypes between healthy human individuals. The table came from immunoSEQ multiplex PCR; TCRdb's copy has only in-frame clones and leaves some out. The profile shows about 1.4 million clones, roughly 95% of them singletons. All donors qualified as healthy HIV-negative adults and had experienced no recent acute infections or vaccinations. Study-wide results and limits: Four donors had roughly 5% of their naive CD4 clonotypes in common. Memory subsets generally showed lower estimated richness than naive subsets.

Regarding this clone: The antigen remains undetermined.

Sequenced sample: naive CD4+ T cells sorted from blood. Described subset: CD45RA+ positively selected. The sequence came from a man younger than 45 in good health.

CDR3 protein: CASSPGQGMNTGELFF. CDR3 in DNA: TGTGCCAGCTCACCGGGACAGGGGATGAACACCGGGGAGCTGTTTTTT. This chain uses TRBV18 with TRBJ2-2; 10 nucleotides line up with TRBD1. Trimming removed 3 bases from V and 1 base from J; junction bases left unmatched: 2. Per germline, CDR1 KGHSH and CDR2 LQKENI. CDR3 length equals 16 residues.